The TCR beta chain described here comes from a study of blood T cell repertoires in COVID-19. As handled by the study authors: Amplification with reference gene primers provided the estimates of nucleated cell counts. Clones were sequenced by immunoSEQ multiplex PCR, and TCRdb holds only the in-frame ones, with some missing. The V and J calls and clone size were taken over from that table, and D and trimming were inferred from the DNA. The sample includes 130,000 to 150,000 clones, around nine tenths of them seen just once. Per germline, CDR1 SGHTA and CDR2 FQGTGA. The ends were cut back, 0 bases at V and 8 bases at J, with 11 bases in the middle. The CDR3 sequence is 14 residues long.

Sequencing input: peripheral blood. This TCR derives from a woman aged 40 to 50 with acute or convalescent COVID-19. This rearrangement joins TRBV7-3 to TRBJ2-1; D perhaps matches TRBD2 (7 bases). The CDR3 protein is CASSLTGGGDEQFF. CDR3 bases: TGTGCCAGCAGCTTAACCGGCGGGGGCGATGAGCAGTTCTTC.